Shown below are 2 T cell receptor beta chains from a single sample sequenced in a study of T-cell reconstitution after alpha-beta-depleted transplantation in children (dated by TCRdb to the mid-2010s). Libraries were built with PCR. TCRdb records Illumina HiSeq 2500 as the sequencer. Molecular barcoding was employed in the preparation of TCR libraries, with unique molecular identifiers being used to normalize TCRbeta repertoire quantification. TCRdb took the public reads, trimmed them with fastp at Q25, ran MiXCR for clone calling and kept in-frame beta chains. Here each entry gathers all rows of one CDR3 protein and keeps the most common genes and DNA. The sample table shows about 130,000 distinct CDR3 sequences, and 8% to 10% are seen once. The ten biggest clones cover around 24% of the sample. In light of the paper, this sample's treatment or condition label describes: allogeneic hematopoietic cell transplantation with graft depleted of TCRalphabeta T cells and CD19 B cells.

The starting material was PBMCs, mostly from graft donor cells, obtained 180 days after TCRalphabeta/CD19-depleted stem cell transplant. These receptors were obtained from a girl under three years old who had a stem cell transplant for combined immunodeficiency, so the T cells may come from the graft donor.

This clonotype was detected a few times. The chain combines TRBV20-1 with TRBJ1-1; a possible D gene is TRBD1 (5 bases). V dropped 6 bases and J dropped 6 bases, with 17 bases sitting between them. The CDR3 has 13 residues. CDR1 is DFQATT, CDR2 SNEGSKA, per germline (reference sequence). This CDR3 is CSAPTDGYAEAFF. CDR3 DNA: TGCAGTGCACCGACAGACGGATACGCTGAAGCTTTCTTT.

This clonotype was observed a handful of times. J is TRBJ2-3 and V is TRBV7-9; D uncertain. Trimming removed 1 base from V and 3 bases from J, with 8 bases in between. Germline assignment: CDR1 SEHNR and CDR2 FQNEAQ (reference sequence). This CDR3 has 14 residues. The CDR3 is CASSLVTKTDTQYF. For the CDR3, the DNA is TGTGCCAGCAGCTTAGTTACCAAGACAGATACGCAGTATTTT.